These 18 T cell receptor beta chains were sequenced from one sample in a study of T cells in Graves' hyperthyroidism and ophthalmopathy. Template material for amplifying TCR beta CDR3 regions consisted of RNA transcripts. The TCR CDR3 was amplified in a first-round RT-PCR using the HTBI primer set. TCRdb reanalysed the multiplex PCR reads using MiXCR and keeps one entry per CDR3 protein. The table shows hundreds of thousands of distinct CDR3 sequences, with approximately 14% occurring only once. Source material: blood. Receptor source: a woman younger than 35 with Graves' hyperthyroidism.

As DNA, the CDR3 is TGCGCCAGCAGCTTGGTTTCAAACCCCAGGGGCTCCTACAATGAGCAGTTCTTC. Translation: CASSLVSNPRGSYNEQFF. The V call is TRBV5-1, the J call TRBJ2-1, with D possibly matching TRBD1 (6 bases). CDR1 and CDR2 (germline): SGHRS, YFSETQ. V was shortened by 0 bases and J by 0 bases, with 16 bases between the two germline ends. The length of the CDR3 is 18 residues.

With regard to this clonotype: A junction boundary mismatches the germline segment, possibly from a read error. The chain uses TRBV7-2 and TRBJ1-5; D is uncertain. Per germline, CDR1 SGHTA and CDR2 FQGNSA. The CDR3 runs to 11 residues. The CDR3 nucleotides are TGTGCCAGCAGCCTAGCAGGCCCCCAGCATTTT. Residues: CASSLAGPQHF.

The chain couples TRBV30 to TRBJ2-1; 7 nucleotides match TRBD1. Trimming took 7 bases from V and 2 from J; bases not matched to a gene: 11. CDR1 and CDR2 from the germline V gene are GTSNPN and SVGIG (reference sequence). The CDR3 spans 15 residues. DNA for the CDR3: TGTGCCTCTAAGATCAGGGGGTGGGCCTACAATGAGCAGTTCTTC. Translating it yields CASKIRGWAYNEQFF.

This clonotype was found a few times. The chain has TRBV20-1 and TRBJ1-1; D remains unclear. In germline, CDR1 is DFQATT, CDR2 SNEGSKA (reference sequence). Trimming left V 3 bases short and J 0 bases short, with 17 bases between. The CDR3 extends over 16 amino acids. This CDR3 reads CSASKSAGVMNTEAFF. CDR3 in DNA: TGCAGTGCTAGTAAATCTGCGGGAGTAATGAACACTGAAGCTTTCTTT.

This clonotype showed up just a few times. The V call is TRBV4-3, the J call TRBJ2-5; TRBD2 matches 7 bases. V lost 5 bases and J lost 7; bases outside the gene matches: 16. The CDR3 totals 16 residues. The V gene's germline CDR1 is LGHNA and CDR2 YSLEER. CDR3 loop: CASSNRDYTQETTQYF. CDR3 nucleotide sequence: TGCGCCAGCAGCAACCGGGACTACACTCAAGAGACGACCCAGTACTTC.

This clonotype was observed many times. This chain joins TRBV18 and TRBJ1-1; unclear D gene. The germline V and J ends were trimmed by 3 bases and 4 bases, with 15 bases remaining between them. The germline V gene encodes CDR1 KGHSH and CDR2 LQKENI. The length of the CDR3 is 15 residues. CDR3 DNA sequence: TGTGCCAGCTCACCTCCCAGTATTGTATCCACTGAAGCTTTCTTT. Amino acid sequence: CASSPPSIVSTEAFF. Variable domain in full (rest from reference TRBV18 and TRBJ1-1): NAGVMQNPRHLVRRRGQEARLRCSPMKGHSHVYWYRQLPEEGLKFMVYLQKENIIDESGMPKERFSAEFPKEGPSILRIQQVVRGDSAAYFCASSPPSIVSTEAFFGQGTRLTVV.

This clonotype was detected a few times. The chain employs TRBV20-1 and TRBJ1-2; no definite D call. Germline CDR1 DFQATT, CDR2 SNEGSKA (reference sequence). Deletions cut 6 bases from V and 7 bases from J, with 12 bases between. CDR3 length: 11 amino acids. Written as DNA, the CDR3 is TGCAGTGCCCCCAGTAGGGTTGGCTACACCTTC. Amino acid sequence: CSAPSRVGYTF.

This clonotype was detected a few times. This sequence joins TRBV29-1 and TRBJ1-1; the D gene is possibly TRBD1 (5 bases). The CDR3 extends over 12 amino acids. CDR1 is SQVTM, CDR2 ANQGSEA, per germline. V was clipped by 3 bases and J by 7 bases, with 12 bases between them. For the CDR3, the DNA is TGCAGCGTTGATGCGGGACTGAATGAAGCTTTCTTT. Translated: CSVDAGLNEAFF.

Ten or more counts support this clonotype. The chain is built from TRBV7-9 and TRBJ2-1, with 10 bases fitting TRBD2. V lost 3 bases and J lost 8; bases outside the gene matches: 10. Germline V gene lookup returns CDR1 SEHNR and CDR2 FQNEAQ (reference sequence). The CDR3 is 16 residues long. As DNA, the CDR3 is TGTGCCAGCAGCTTTCTAGCGGGAGTTAGAGAATATGAGCAGTTCTTC. This gives the protein CASSFLAGVREYEQFF.

This clonotype showed up many times. This chain joins TRBV12-3 or TRBV12-4 and TRBJ1-2; D not resolved. The CDR3 runs 15 residues. The ends were cut back, 2 bases at V and 4 bases at J, with 14 bases in the middle. CDR3: CASSLPGTFIYGYTF. The DNA of the CDR3 is TGTGCCAGCAGTTTACCGGGCACCTTTATCTATGGCTACACCTTC.

This clonotype was counted between two and nine times. The rearrangement joins TRBV5-1 to TRBJ2-2; 9 bases match TRBD2. The CDR3 loop spans 16 amino acids. With 0 bases clipped from V and 6 bases from J, the junction kept 6 bases outside the gene matches. Germline V CDR1 and CDR2: SGHRS, YFSETQ. CDR3 loop: CASSLASVAGAGELFF. The CDR3 nucleotides are TGCGCCAGCAGCTTGGCGTCGGTAGCGGGAGCCGGGGAGCTGTTTTTT.

This clonotype was recorded at least ten times. The chain couples TRBV7-2 to TRBJ2-2; no firm D call. Germline values: CDR1 SGHTA, CDR2 FQGNSA. Between the trimmed V and J ends, which lost 6 bases and 8 bases, there was a span of 10 bases. The CDR3 loop spans 12 amino acids. CDR3 nucleotide sequence: TGTGCCAGCAGAAGAGGATCGGGGGAGCTGTTTTTT. This translates into CASRRGSGELFF.

The chain combines TRBV20-1 with TRBJ1-6, with D maybe TRBD1 (6 bases). Germline-derived CDR1 and CDR2 are DFQATT and SNEGSKA (reference sequence). The CDR3 sequence is 12 residues long. V was pared by 3 bases and J by 9 bases, with 9 bases between. CDR3 region: CSARTGPSPLHF. The CDR3, as DNA: TGCAGTGCTAGGACAGGCCCTTCACCCCTCCACTTT.

This clonotype has just a few counts. This chain uses TRBV28 with TRBJ2-2; the D gene could be TRBD1 or TRBD2 (5 bases each). Trimming pared 5 bases from V and 2 bases from J, leaving 24 bases between. The CDR3 runs to 19 residues. From germline, CDR1 is MDHEN and CDR2 SYDVKM. The CDR3, as DNA: TGTGCCAGCAGTCCGTCGGGGCGGCGGAGTCACTACAACACCGGGGAGCTGTTTTTT. Protein product: CASSPSGRRSHYNTGELFF.

This clonotype has ten or more counts. The chain has TRBV11-2 and TRBJ2-7; tentatively, D is TRBD1 or TRBD2 (5 bases each). The CDR3 extends over 16 amino acids. The germline V and J ends were trimmed by 4 bases and 2 bases, with 18 bases remaining between them. CDR1 and CDR2 from the germline V gene are SGHAT and FQNNGV. The DNA of the CDR3 is TGTGCCAGCAGCTCTTATCGGCTGGGGGACCCCTACGAGCAGTACTTC. Translated, it gives CASSSYRLGDPYEQYF.

This clonotype was detected a few times. The CDR3 nucleotides are TGTGCCAGCAGTTCAACAGGGAACTCTGGAAACACCATATATTTT. Its translation is CASSSTGNSGNTIYF. The chain couples TRBV6-5 to TRBJ1-3; weak D call: TRBD1 (6 bases). The CDR3 has 15 residues. CDR1 is MNHEY, CDR2 SVGAGI, per germline. Between the trimmed V and J ends, which lost 4 bases and 0 bases, there was a span of 10 bases.

This clonotype was seen a few times. The gene calls are TRBV19 and TRBJ1-2; no reliable D call. The CDR3 covers 13 residues. Germline lookup yields CDR1 LNHDA and CDR2 SQIVND (reference sequence). V was shortened by 4 bases and J by 3 bases, with 9 bases between the two germline ends. CDR3 in amino acids: CASSTVAYYGYTF. CDR3 nucleotides: TGTGCCAGTAGTACGGTAGCCTACTATGGCTACACCTTC.

This clonotype occurred a few times. At one end, the junction sequence differs from germline, possibly due to a read error. This chain links TRBV2 with TRBJ2-7, with a weak D call TRBD2 (6 bases). Germline CDR1 reads SNHLY; CDR2 reads FYNNEI. This CDR3 has 14 amino acids. The CDR3 DNA reads as TGTGCCGGCAGTGTAAGTGGGAGCGGGTACGAGCAGTACTTC. The encoded protein is CAGSVSGSGYEQYF.